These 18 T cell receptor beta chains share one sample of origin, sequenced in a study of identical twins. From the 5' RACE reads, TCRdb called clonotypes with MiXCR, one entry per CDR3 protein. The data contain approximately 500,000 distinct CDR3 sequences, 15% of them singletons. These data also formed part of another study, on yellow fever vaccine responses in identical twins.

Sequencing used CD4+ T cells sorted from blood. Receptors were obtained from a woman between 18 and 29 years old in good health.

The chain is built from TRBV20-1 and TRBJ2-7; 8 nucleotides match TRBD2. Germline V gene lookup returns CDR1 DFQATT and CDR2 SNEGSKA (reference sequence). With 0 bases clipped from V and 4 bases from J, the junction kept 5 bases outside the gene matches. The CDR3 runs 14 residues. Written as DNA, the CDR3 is TGCAGTGCTAGAGAAGCGGGGGCGGGGTACGAGCAGTACTTC. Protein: CSAREAGAGYEQYF.

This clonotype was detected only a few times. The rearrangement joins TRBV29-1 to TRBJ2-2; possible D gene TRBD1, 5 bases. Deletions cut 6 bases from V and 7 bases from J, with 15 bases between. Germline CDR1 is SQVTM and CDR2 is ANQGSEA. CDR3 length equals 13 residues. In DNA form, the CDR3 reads TGCAGCGTCCGTTGGGGCCCTGGCGGGGAGCTGTTTTTT. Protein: CSVRWGPGGELFF.

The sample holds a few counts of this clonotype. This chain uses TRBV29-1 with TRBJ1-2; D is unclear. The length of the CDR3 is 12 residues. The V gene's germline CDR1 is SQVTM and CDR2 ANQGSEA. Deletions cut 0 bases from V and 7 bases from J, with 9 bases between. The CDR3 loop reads CSVEERGGGYTF. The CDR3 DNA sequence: TGCAGCGTTGAAGAGAGAGGAGGTGGCTACACCTTC.

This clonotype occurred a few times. CDR3 amino acids: CASISTRGGEKLFF. Here the CDR3 DNA reads TGTGCCAGCATTTCCACCAGGGGTGGAGAAAAACTGTTTTTT. The chain uses TRBV7-9 and TRBJ1-4, with D perhaps TRBD1 (6 bases). Germline V gene data show CDR1 as SEHNR and CDR2 as FQNEAQ (reference sequence). This CDR3 region has 14 residues. V was pared by 7 bases and J by 8 bases, with 17 bases between.

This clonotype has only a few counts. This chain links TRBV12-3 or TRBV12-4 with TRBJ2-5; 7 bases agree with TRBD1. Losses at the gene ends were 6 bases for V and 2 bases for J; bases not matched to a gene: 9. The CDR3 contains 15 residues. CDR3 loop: CASRSTGYHQETQYF. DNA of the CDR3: TGTGCCAGCAGGTCGACAGGGTATCATCAAGAGACCCAGTACTTC.

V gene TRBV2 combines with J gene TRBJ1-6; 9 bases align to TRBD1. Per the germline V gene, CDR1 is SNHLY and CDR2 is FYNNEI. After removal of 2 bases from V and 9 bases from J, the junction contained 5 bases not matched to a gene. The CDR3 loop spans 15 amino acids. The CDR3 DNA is TGTGCCAGCAGTGAAAGGGGGACAGGGATTTCACCCCTCCACTTT. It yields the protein CASSERGTGISPLHF.

For the CDR3, the DNA is TGTGCCAGCGGATACAGGGAGAGGTTGACTGAAGCTTTCTTT. It translates to CASGYRERLTEAFF. This rearrangement joins TRBV12-3 or TRBV12-4 to TRBJ1-1, with a tentative D call TRBD1 (6 bases). Trimming removed 8 bases at V and 5 bases at J, with 18 bases between. The CDR3 length is 14 residues.

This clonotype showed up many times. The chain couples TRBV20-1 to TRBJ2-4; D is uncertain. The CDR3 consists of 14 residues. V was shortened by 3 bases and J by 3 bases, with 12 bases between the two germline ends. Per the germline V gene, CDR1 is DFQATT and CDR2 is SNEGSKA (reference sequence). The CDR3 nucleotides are TGCAGTGCTAGTTCTATCCTTAGCAAAAACATTCAGTACTTC. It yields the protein CSASSILSKNIQYF.

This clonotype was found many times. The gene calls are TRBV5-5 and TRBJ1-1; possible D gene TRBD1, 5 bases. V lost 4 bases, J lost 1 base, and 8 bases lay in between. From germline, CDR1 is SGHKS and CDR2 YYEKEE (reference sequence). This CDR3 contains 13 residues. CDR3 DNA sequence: TGTGCCAGCAGCAACACAGGGAACACTGAAGCTTTCTTT. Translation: CASSNTGNTEAFF.

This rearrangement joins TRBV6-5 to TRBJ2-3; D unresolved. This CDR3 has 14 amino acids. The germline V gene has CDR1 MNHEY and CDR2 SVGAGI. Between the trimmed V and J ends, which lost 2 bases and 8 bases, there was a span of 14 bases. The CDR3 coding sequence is TGTGCCAGCAGTTACGGTTCGACTGGTGGTACGCAGTATTTT. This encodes CASSYGSTGGTQYF.

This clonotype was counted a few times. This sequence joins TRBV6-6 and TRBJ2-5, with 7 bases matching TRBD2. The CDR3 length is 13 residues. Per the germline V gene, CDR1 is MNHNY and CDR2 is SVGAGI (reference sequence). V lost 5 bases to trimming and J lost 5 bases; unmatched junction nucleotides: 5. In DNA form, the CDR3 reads TGTGCCAGCAGTAGCGGGGTCCGTGAGACCCAGTACTTC. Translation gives CASSSGVRETQYF.

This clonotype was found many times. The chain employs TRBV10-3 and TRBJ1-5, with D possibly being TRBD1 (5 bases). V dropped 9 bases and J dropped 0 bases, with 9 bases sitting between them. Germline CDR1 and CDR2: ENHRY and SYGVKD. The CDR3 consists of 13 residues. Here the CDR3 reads CAIGTDSNQPQHF. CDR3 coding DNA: TGTGCCATAGGGACGGATAGCAATCAGCCCCAGCATTTT.

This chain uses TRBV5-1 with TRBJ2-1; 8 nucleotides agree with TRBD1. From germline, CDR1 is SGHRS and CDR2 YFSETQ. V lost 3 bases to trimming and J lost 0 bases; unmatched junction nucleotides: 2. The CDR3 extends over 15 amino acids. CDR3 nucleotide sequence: TGCGCCAGCAGCTATGGACAGGGCTCCTACAATGAGCAGTTCTTC. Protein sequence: CASSYGQGSYNEQFF.

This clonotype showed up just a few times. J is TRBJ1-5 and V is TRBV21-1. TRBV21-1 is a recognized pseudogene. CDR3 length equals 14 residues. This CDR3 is CASSSCWPNQPQHF. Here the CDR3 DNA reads TGTGCCAGCAGCAGTTGCTGGCCGAATCAGCCCCAGCATTTT.

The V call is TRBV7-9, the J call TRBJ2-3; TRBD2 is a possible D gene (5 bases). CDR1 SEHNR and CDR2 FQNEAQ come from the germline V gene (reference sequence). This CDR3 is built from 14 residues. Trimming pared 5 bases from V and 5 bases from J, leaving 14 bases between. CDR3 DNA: TGTGCCAGCAGCGAGCAGACGGGGAGAGATACGCAGTATTTT. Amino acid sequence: CASSEQTGRDTQYF.

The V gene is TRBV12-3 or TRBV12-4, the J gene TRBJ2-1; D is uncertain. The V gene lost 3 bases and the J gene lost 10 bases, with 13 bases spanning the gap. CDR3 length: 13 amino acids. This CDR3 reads CASSLLGVGEQFF. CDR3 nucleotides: TGTGCCAGCAGTTTGTTAGGCGTTGGGGAGCAGTTCTTC.

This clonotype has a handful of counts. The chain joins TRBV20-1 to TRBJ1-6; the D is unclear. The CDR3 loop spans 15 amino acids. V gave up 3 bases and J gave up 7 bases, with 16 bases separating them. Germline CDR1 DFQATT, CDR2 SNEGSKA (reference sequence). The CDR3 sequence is CSASSLGSSNSPLHF. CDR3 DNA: TGCAGTGCTAGCTCCCTGGGGTCTTCCAATTCACCCCTCCACTTT.

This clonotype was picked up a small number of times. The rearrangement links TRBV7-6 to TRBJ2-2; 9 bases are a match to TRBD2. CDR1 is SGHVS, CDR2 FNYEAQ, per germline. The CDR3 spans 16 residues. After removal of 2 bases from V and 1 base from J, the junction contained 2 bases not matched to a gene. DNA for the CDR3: TGTGCCAGCAGCTTACTAGCGGGAATGAACACCGGGGAGCTGTTTTTT. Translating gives CASSLLAGMNTGELFF.